These 5 T cell receptor beta chains came from one sample sequenced in a study of blood T cell repertoires in COVID-19. Clones were sequenced by immunoSEQ multiplex PCR, and TCRdb holds only the in-frame ones, with some missing. Altogether some 280,000 clones are present, around 81% being singletons, with the ten largest covering around 4.1%. The specimen sequenced was peripheral blood. The receptor set was obtained from a woman in her forties or fifties with active or convalescent COVID-19.

This chain joins TRBV9 and TRBJ1-2, with D possibly TRBD1 on 6 matching bases. The CDR3 runs 15 residues. CDR1 and CDR2 from the germline V gene are SGDLS and YYNGEE. The ends were cut back, 0 bases at V and 0 bases at J, with 9 bases in the middle. CDR3 protein: CASSVGPGANYGYTF. CDR3 sequence (DNA): TGTGCCAGCAGCGTAGGTCCAGGGGCTAACTATGGCTACACCTTC.

This clone was recorded once. CDR3: CASSSLEGDGADTQYF. The CDR3 coding sequence is TGCGCCAGCAGCTCGTTGGAGGGAGATGGGGCAGATACGCAGTATTTT. The chain links TRBV5-1 to TRBJ2-3; weak D call: TRBD2 (6 bases). CDR1 SGHRS and CDR2 YFSETQ come from the germline V gene. This CDR3 is built from 16 residues. Trimming pared 3 bases from V and 4 bases from J, leaving 18 bases between.

The chain links TRBV5-1 to TRBJ2-2, with D hard to call. The CDR3 totals 15 residues. Trimming left V 0 bases short and J 0 bases short, with 6 bases between. Per the germline V gene, CDR1 is SGHRS and CDR2 is YFSETQ. The CDR3 bases are TGCGCCAGCAGCTTGGACAGTCCGAACACCGGGGAGCTGTTTTTT. It specifies CASSLDSPNTGELFF.

The chain combines TRBV7-9 with TRBJ1-2; possible D gene TRBD1, 6 bases. Germline CDR1 is SEHNR and CDR2 is FQNEAQ (reference sequence). V lost 1 base and J lost 7, with 22 bases in between. The CDR3 spans 17 residues. For the CDR3, the DNA is TGTGCCAGCAGCTTAGTCGTACGTACGAACAGGGTAGTTGGCTACACCTTC. The encoded protein is CASSLVVRTNRVVGYTF.

This sequence joins TRBV12-3 or TRBV12-4 and TRBJ1-2, with 8 bases identical to TRBD1. The length of the CDR3 is 13 residues. V lost 5 bases and J lost 4; bases outside the gene matches: 3. CDR3 in DNA: TGTGCCAGCAGTCAGGGGGCCACCTATGGCTACACCTTC. Its protein is CASSQGATYGYTF.